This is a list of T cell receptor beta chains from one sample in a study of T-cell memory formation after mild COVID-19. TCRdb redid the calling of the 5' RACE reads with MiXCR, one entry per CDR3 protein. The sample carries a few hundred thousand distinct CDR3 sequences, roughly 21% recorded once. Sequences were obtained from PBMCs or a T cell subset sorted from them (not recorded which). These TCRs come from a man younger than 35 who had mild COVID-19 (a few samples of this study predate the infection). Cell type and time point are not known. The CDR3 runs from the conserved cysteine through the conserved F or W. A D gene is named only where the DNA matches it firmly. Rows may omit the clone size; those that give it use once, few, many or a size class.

TGTGCCAGCAGTTTATTTACAGGGGTGGAAACTGAAGCTTTCTTT	CASSLFTGVETEAFF	many	TRBV27	TRBJ1-1	TRBD1
TGCAGTGCTACCGACAGGATCAATCAGCCCCAGCATTTT	CSATDRINQPQHF	NA	TRBV20-1	TRBJ1-5	NA
TGTGCCAGCAGTTACTACGAAAAACTGTTTTTT	CASSYYEKLFF	few	TRBV6-6	TRBJ1-4	NA
TGTGCCAGCAGCCCCGCTAGTGCAGATACGCAGTATTTT	CASSPASADTQYF	NA	TRBV7-2	TRBJ2-3	NA
TGTGCCAGCAGCTTGGATGGCGGGGGGCCGGTCGGGAATGAGCAGTTCTTC	CASSLDGGGPVGNEQFF	NA	TRBV5-4	TRBJ2-1	TRBD2
TGTGCCAGCAGTTCGTGGGGGGCGGCCACCGGGGAGCTGTTTTTT	CASSSWGAATGELFF	many	TRBV28	TRBJ2-2	NA
TGTGCCAGCAGCCAAGAGAATGAGCAGTTCTTC	CASSQENEQFF	NA	TRBV14	TRBJ2-1	NA
TGTGCCAGCAGCTCGATGGGACTTCTTAGGGAGCAGTTCTTC	CASSSMGLLREQFF	few	TRBV7-6	TRBJ2-1	NA
TGTGCCAGCTCACCAGTCAGAAGCACAGATACGCAGTATTTT	CASSPVRSTDTQYF	many	TRBV18	TRBJ2-3	NA
TGTGCCAGCGCGAGGGGTTCCACTGAAGCTTTCTTT	CASARGSTEAFF	few	TRBV7-9	TRBJ1-1	NA